These 27 T cell receptor beta chains were sequenced from one sample in a study of regulatory T cells in long-lasting Graves disease (dated by TCRdb to the early 2020s). Libraries were made using multiplex PCR. Sequencing used an Illumina HiSeq 4000. To build TCR beta libraries, CDR3 regions were amplified by Arm-PCR using iRepertoire HTBI primers. The public sequencing data were trimmed at Q25 with fastp and processed into clonotypes with MiXCR by TCRdb, which kept only in-frame beta chains. Each record represents a unique CDR3 protein, reported with the most common genes and DNA among its rows. The sample yields a few hundred thousand distinct CDR3 sequences; 20% to 25% were counted once. Around 30% of the sample lies in the top ten. The sample's time point, from its label and the paper: persistent/refractory GD, antithyroid drugs over 5 years with positive TRAb. RNA was extracted from PBMCs in TRIzol for both TCR sequencing and RNA sequencing.

The source material was peripheral blood mononuclear cells (PBMCs), sampled when the disease was refractory, from a patient treated with antithyroid drugs. Every receptor here comes from a woman between 40 and 50 years old with Graves disease. Donor details come from another sample of the same person, matched by shared clones.

V gene TRBV11-2 combines with J gene TRBJ2-1; TRBD2 agrees at 10 bases. CDR3 length equals 17 residues. V dropped 1 base and J dropped 8; count of bases not matched to a gene: 11. Germline V gives CDR1 SGHAT, CDR2 FQNNGV. CDR3 DNA: TGTGCCAGCAGCTTAGGCGGCGCGGGACTAGCGTTCTATGAGCAGTTCTTC. The encoded protein is CASSLGGAGLAFYEQFF.

This clonotype was detected a few times. The chain carries TRBV29-1 and TRBJ1-1; 7 bases align to TRBD1. Losses at the gene ends were 6 bases for V and 0 bases for J; bases not matched to a gene: 4. The length of the CDR3 is 13 residues. CDR1 and CDR2 (germline): SQVTM, ANQGSEA. The CDR3: CSVAGQLNTEAFF. The CDR3 coding sequence is TGCAGCGTCGCGGGACAGTTGAACACTGAAGCTTTCTTT.

Remarks on this clonotype: This may come from a read error, since a much larger clone is one base off. This chain connects TRBV7-8 to TRBJ2-7; 8 positions match TRBD1. The V segment lost 8 bases and the J segment 5 bases; nucleotides outside the gene matches: 11. This CDR3 has 14 residues. Germline V gene sequence: CDR1 SGHVS, CDR2 FQNEAQ. CDR3 residues: CASGPRTGFDEQYF. In nucleotides, the CDR3 is TGTGCCAGCGGCCCACGGACAGGGTTTGACGAGCAGTACTTC.

This clonotype was observed a handful of times. J is TRBJ2-6 and V is TRBV6-1; D is uncertain. This CDR3 contains 17 residues. V lost 7 bases to trimming and J lost 0 bases, with 16 bases between them. CDR1 is MNHNS, CDR2 SASEGT, per germline. CDR3 sequence: CASKVEETVSGANVLTF. CDR3 coding DNA: TGTGCCAGCAAGGTTGAGGAAACCGTCTCTGGGGCCAACGTCCTGACTTTC.

There are many counts of this clonotype. The chain employs TRBV7-9 and TRBJ1-4, with 7 bases that match TRBD1. This CDR3 is built from 15 residues. Germline lookup yields CDR1 SEHNR and CDR2 FQNEAQ (reference sequence). V was pared by 5 bases and J by 2 bases, with 5 bases of the junction left unmatched. Written as DNA, the CDR3 is TGTGCCAGCAGCCTTAAGGGGGCGACTAATGAAAAACTGTTTTTT. It translates to CASSLKGATNEKLFF.

The sample holds many counts of this clonotype. The gene calls are TRBV2 and TRBJ2-5; TRBD2 might be the D (5 bases). V dropped 7 bases and J dropped 5 bases, with 20 bases sitting between them. Germline loops: CDR1 SNHLY, CDR2 FYNNEI. This CDR3 has 15 amino acids. CDR3 amino acids: CASTYSVGYAETQYF. CDR3 in DNA: TGTGCCAGCACTTATAGCGTCGGATATGCGGAGACCCAGTACTTC.

V is TRBV20-1 and J is TRBJ2-7; TRBD2 aligns across 13 bases. The CDR3 runs to 16 residues. The V segment lost 1 base and the J segment 4 bases; nucleotides outside the gene matches: 7. CDR1 DFQATT and CDR2 SNEGSKA come from the germline V gene (reference sequence). In DNA, the CDR3 is TGCAGTGCTAGAGGTCCACTAGCGGGAGGGCTGTACGAGCAGTACTTC. Translated: CSARGPLAGGLYEQYF.

At least ten counts were recorded for this clonotype. The gene calls are TRBV2 and TRBJ2-3, with 9 bases that match TRBD2. The CDR3 runs to 16 residues. The V segment lost 5 bases and the J segment 9 bases; nucleotides outside the gene matches: 15. Germline CDR1 SNHLY, CDR2 FYNNEI. CDR3 sequence: CASSSPDSGSLRTQYF. In DNA form, the CDR3 reads TGTGCCAGCAGTTCCCCGGATAGCGGGAGTTTGAGGACGCAGTATTTT.

The V call is TRBV12-3 or TRBV12-4, the J call TRBJ1-4; 8 bases align to TRBD1. The CDR3 totals 15 residues. The V and J ends lost 6 bases and 6 bases, in that order; junction bases with no gene match: 9. The CDR3 sequence is CASRRGGTGHEKLFF. In DNA form, the CDR3 reads TGTGCCAGCAGACGCGGCGGGACAGGACATGAAAAACTGTTTTTT.

This rearrangement joins TRBV3-1 to TRBJ2-2, with D perhaps being TRBD1 or TRBD2 (6 bases each). This CDR3 contains 17 residues. Deletions cut 4 bases from V and 3 bases from J, with 18 bases between. Germline lookup yields CDR1 LGHDT and CDR2 YNNKEL (reference sequence). The CDR3 here is CASSPRGGGLDTGELFF. Written as DNA, the CDR3 is TGTGCCAGCAGCCCCCGAGGTGGGGGGCTGGACACCGGGGAGCTGTTTTTT.

As to this clonotype: This could be a read error, since a much larger clone is one nucleotide away. The chain links TRBV28 to TRBJ1-5, with D perhaps matching TRBD1 (5 bases). This CDR3 comprises 16 residues. Trimming shortened V by 5 bases and J by 3 bases, and 17 bases separated the two germline ends. CDR1 and CDR2 (germline): MDHEN, SYDVKM. CDR3 protein: CASSRTGRRLNQPQHF. CDR3 sequence (DNA): TGTGCCAGCAGTCGGACGGGACGGAGGCTCAATCAGCCCCAGCATTTT.

This clonotype came up many times. This chain uses TRBV10-3 with TRBJ2-7; TRBD1 might be the D (6 bases). The CDR3 loop spans 13 amino acids. Trimming removed 4 bases at V and 1 base at J, with 8 bases between. Germline V gene data show CDR1 as ENHRY and CDR2 as SYGVKD. CDR3 sequence reads: CAISGQESYEQYF. The CDR3 nucleotides are TGTGCCATCAGTGGACAGGAATCCTACGAGCAGTACTTC.

The J gene is TRBJ2-7, the V gene TRBV19; TRBD2 matches 10 bases. Germline CDR1 reads LNHDA; CDR2 reads SQIVND (reference sequence). There are 16 residues in the CDR3. The V and J ends lost 6 bases and 5 bases, in that order; junction bases with no gene match: 13. The CDR3 sequence is CASRSSGSSPLHEQYF. CDR3 DNA: TGTGCCAGTAGGTCTAGCGGGAGTTCGCCCCTCCACGAGCAGTACTTC.

This clonotype occurred many times. This chain uses TRBV15 with TRBJ2-7, with 10 nucleotides matching TRBD2. CDR3 length: 14 amino acids. CDR1 LNHNV and CDR2 YYDKDF come from the germline V gene (reference sequence). V trimming: 3 bases; J trimming: 3 bases; junction bases outside the gene matches: 2. This chain's CDR3 is CATSRLAGDYEQYF. CDR3 DNA sequence: TGTGCCACCAGCAGGCTAGCGGGGGACTACGAGCAGTACTTC.

Many counts were recorded for this clonotype. The V and J genes are TRBV11-2 and TRBJ2-1; D may match TRBD1 or TRBD2 (6 bases each). V lost 4 bases and J 9 bases, leaving 13 bases between the germline ends. This CDR3 is 13 amino acids long. Germline CDR1 reads SGHAT; CDR2 reads FQNNGV. The CDR3 region is CASSSDWGAEQFF. Written as DNA, the CDR3 is TGTGCCAGCAGCTCGGACTGGGGGGCTGAGCAGTTCTTC.

This clonotype appeared a few times. The J gene is TRBJ1-2, the V gene TRBV7-9; possibly TRBD1 for D (5 bases). V was shortened by 5 bases and J by 3 bases, with 13 bases between the two germline ends. Germline V CDR1 and CDR2: SEHNR, FQNEAQ (reference sequence). CDR3 length equals 14 residues. The CDR3 here is CASSPWGGDYGYTF. The DNA of the CDR3 is TGTGCCAGCAGCCCCTGGGGGGGGGACTATGGCTACACCTTC.

This clonotype was picked up many times. This rearrangement joins TRBV19 to TRBJ2-5; D remains unclear. Germline assignment: CDR1 LNHDA and CDR2 SQIVND (reference sequence). CDR3 length: 13 amino acids. Trimming took 6 bases from V and 4 from J, leaving 12 bases between them. CDR3 residues: CASSDRVGETQYF. The CDR3 DNA follows: TGTGCCAGTAGCGACCGGGTCGGAGAGACCCAGTACTTC.

V gene TRBV2 combines with J gene TRBJ2-3; 7 nucleotides align to TRBD2. Trimming took 7 bases from V and 12 from J; bases not matched to a gene: 13. The CDR3 is 13 residues long. Germline CDR1 is SNHLY and CDR2 is FYNNEI. The CDR3 region has the DNA TGTGCCAGCACCACCCTCGGGGGGTTGAACCAGTATTTT. Translating gives CASTTLGGLNQYF.

This clonotype was recorded a few times. Here the CDR3 reads CASSAGTGTYEQYF. The CDR3 bases are TGTGCCAGTAGTGCCGGGACAGGGACCTACGAGCAGTACTTC. The V and J genes are TRBV19 and TRBJ2-7, with 9 bases that match TRBD1. This CDR3 region has 14 residues. The V gene end was trimmed by 5 bases and the J gene end by 2 bases; junction bases not matched to a gene: 4. Germline CDR1 reads LNHDA; CDR2 reads SQIVND (reference sequence). Full variable domain (rest looked up from reference TRBV19 and TRBJ2-7): DGGITQSPKYLFRKEGQNVTLSCEQNLNHDAMYWYRQDPGQGLRLIYYSQIVNDFQKGDIAEGYSVSREKKESFPLTVTSAQKNPTAFYLCASSAGTGTYEQYFGPGTRLTVT.

This clonotype was seen many times. This chain links TRBV28 with TRBJ2-7; 9 bases match TRBD1. The V segment lost 5 bases and the J segment 6 bases; nucleotides outside the gene matches: 14. Germline CDR1 reads MDHEN; CDR2 reads SYDVKM. This CDR3 spans 16 amino acids. The CDR3 bases are TGTGCCAGCAGTCAGGGTTGGACAGGGGCTGGGGGCGAGCAGTACTTC. Its translation is CASSQGWTGAGGEQYF.

V gene TRBV6-2 or TRBV6-3 combines with J gene TRBJ1-1; D is undetermined. V lost 0 bases to trimming and J lost 4 bases, with 12 bases between them. CDR3 length: 15 residues. Germline loops: CDR1 MNHEY, CDR2 SVGEGT. The CDR3 DNA is TGTGCCAGCAGTTACTCTGTAACCCCTTTCACTGAAGCTTTCTTT. Amino acid sequence: CASSYSVTPFTEAFF.

This chain joins TRBV20-1 and TRBJ2-7; D gene unclear. The CDR3 totals 13 residues. CDR1 DFQATT and CDR2 SNEGSKA come from the germline V gene (reference sequence). V lost 5 bases to trimming and J lost 2 bases, with 13 bases between them. This chain's CDR3 is CSAEISSPYEQYF. The CDR3 nucleotides are TGCAGTGCTGAAATCAGTTCGCCCTACGAGCAGTACTTC.

The chain is built from TRBV6-7 and TRBJ2-7; no firm D call. TRBV6-7 is recorded as an ORF, its role being uncertain. CDR3 length: 12 amino acids. Trimming removed 10 bases at V and 6 bases at J, with 16 bases between. Here the CDR3 reads CATFAVSFEQYF. The CDR3 DNA sequence: TGTGCCACCTTTGCTGTCTCTTTCGAGCAGTACTTC.

The rearrangement links TRBV28 to TRBJ2-1; 9 bases line up with TRBD1. The trim removed 2 bases at V and 14 bases at J, leaving 13 bases unmatched. Germline-derived CDR1 and CDR2 are MDHEN and SYDVKM. CDR3 size: 15 residues. CDR3 bases: TGTGCCAGCAGTTTACCCGGGACAGGGAAACAACGGGAGTTCTTC. It encodes CASSLPGTGKQREFF.

This clonotype has a handful of counts. V and J are TRBV15 and TRBJ2-4; D remains ambiguous. This CDR3 comprises 16 residues. Looked up from germline, CDR1 is LNHNV and CDR2 is YYDKDF (reference sequence). V shed 3 bases and J shed 2 bases, with 14 bases lying between them. CDR3 coding DNA: TGTGCCACCAGCAGCGGTCCCCTTCTCCCCAAAAACATTCAGTACTTC. Encoded protein: CATSSGPLLPKNIQYF.

This clonotype was seen ten or more times. The chain recombines TRBV15 with TRBJ1-5, with TRBD1 matching over 8 bases. CDR3 length: 16 amino acids. Trimming at V came to 3 bases and at J to 5 bases, leaving 9 bases not matched to a gene. The germline V gene has CDR1 LNHNV and CDR2 YYDKDF (reference sequence). The CDR3 loop is CATSSRGAGGYQPQHF. CDR3 coding DNA: TGTGCCACCAGCAGTAGGGGGGCAGGGGGCTATCAGCCCCAGCATTTT.

In this sample, this clonotype turned up a few times. The chain couples TRBV7-2 to TRBJ1-1; 7 nucleotides match TRBD1. Trimming at V came to 2 bases and at J to 3 bases, leaving 3 bases not matched to a gene. This CDR3 comprises 14 residues. Germline values: CDR1 SGHTA, CDR2 FQGNSA. The CDR3 region is CASSLSRGDTEAFF. The CDR3 nucleotides are TGTGCCAGCAGCTTATCCAGGGGGGACACTGAAGCTTTCTTT.